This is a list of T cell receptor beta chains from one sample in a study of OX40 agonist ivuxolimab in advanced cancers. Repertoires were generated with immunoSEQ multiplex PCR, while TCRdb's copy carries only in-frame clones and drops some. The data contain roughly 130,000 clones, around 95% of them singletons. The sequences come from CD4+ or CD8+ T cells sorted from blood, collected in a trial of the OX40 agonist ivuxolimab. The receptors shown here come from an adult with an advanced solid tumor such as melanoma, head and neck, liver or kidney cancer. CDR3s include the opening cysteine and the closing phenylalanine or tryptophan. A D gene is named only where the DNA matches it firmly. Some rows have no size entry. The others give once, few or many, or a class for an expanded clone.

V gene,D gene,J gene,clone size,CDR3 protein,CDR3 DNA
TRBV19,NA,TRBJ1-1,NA,CASSIRKSRNTEAFF,TGTGCCAGTAGTATTCGGAAGTCTCGGAACACTGAAGCTTTCTTT
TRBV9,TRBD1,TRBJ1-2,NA,CASTRTGVSYGYTF,TGTGCCAGCACCAGGACAGGCGTTTCCTATGGCTACACCTTC
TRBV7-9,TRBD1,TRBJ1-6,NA,CASSRQGSYNSPLHF,TGTGCCAGCAGTCGACAGGGCTCCTATAATTCACCCCTCCACTTT
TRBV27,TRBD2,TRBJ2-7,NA,CASSPGGPWSSYEQYF,TGTGCCAGCAGTCCGGGGGGACCGTGGAGCTCCTACGAGCAGTACTTC
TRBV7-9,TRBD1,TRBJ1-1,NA,CASSLDGTGNTEAFF,TGTGCCAGCAGCTTAGATGGGACAGGGAACACTGAAGCTTTCTTT
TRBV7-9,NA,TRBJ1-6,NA,CASSLDSMNSPLHF,TGTGCCAGCAGCTTGGACAGTATGAATTCACCCCTCCACTTT
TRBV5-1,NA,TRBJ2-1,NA,CASSLWQGSGSYNEQFF,TGCGCCAGCAGCTTGTGGCAGGGCAGTGGGTCCTACAATGAGCAGTTCTTC
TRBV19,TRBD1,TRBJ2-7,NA,CASSRDRGDEQYF,TGTGCCAGTAGCCGGGACAGGGGAGACGAGCAGTACTTC
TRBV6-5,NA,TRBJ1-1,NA,CASSYGGGGYTEAFF,TGTGCCAGCAGTTACGGGGGCGGAGGGTACACTGAAGCTTTCTTT
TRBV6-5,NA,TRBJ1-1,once,CASSPPRARNTEAFF,TGTGCCAGCAGCCCCCCTCGCGCCAGGAACACTGAAGCTTTCTTT
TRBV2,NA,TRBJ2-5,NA,CASSDRRSQETQYF,TGTGCCAGCAGTGACCGGCGCAGTCAAGAGACCCAGTACTTC
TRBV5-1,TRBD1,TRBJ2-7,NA,CASSLATGGSYEQYF,TGCGCCAGCAGCTTGGCAACAGGGGGCTCCTACGAGCAGTACTTC
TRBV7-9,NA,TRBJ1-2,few,CASRTGTNYGYTF,TGTGCCAGTCGTACCGGGACCAACTATGGCTACACCTTC
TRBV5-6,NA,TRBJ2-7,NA,CASSLGGFGYEQYF,TGTGCCAGCAGCTTGGGTGGGTTTGGCTACGAGCAGTACTTC
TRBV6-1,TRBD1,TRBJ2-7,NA,CASSVDRGNYEQYF,TGTGCCAGCAGTGTGGACAGGGGTAACTACGAGCAGTACTTC
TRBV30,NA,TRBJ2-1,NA,CAWSAGRSSPYNEQFF,TGTGCCTGGAGCGCCGGCAGAAGTTCTCCTTACAATGAGCAGTTCTTC
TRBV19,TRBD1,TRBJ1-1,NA,CASIGQGVWRNTEAFF,TGTGCCAGTATCGGACAGGGGGTTTGGAGGAACACTGAAGCTTTCTTT
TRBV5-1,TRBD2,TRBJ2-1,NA,CASSVSGSNEQFF,TGCGCCAGCTCCGTTAGCGGGAGCAATGAGCAGTTCTTC
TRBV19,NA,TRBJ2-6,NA,CASSPRVSGANVLTF,TGTGCCAGTAGCCCCAGGGTATCTGGGGCCAACGTCCTGACTTTC
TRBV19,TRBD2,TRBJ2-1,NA,CASKTSGISNEQFF,TGTGCCAGTAAGACTAGCGGGATCTCCAATGAGCAGTTCTTC
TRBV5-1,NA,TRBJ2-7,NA,CASSLDPGVYEQYF,TGCGCCAGCAGCTTGGATCCGGGAGTCTACGAGCAGTACTTC
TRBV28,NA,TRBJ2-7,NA,CASSRPLLKGSYEQYF,TGTGCCAGCAGTCGACCATTACTGAAGGGCTCCTACGAGCAGTACTTC